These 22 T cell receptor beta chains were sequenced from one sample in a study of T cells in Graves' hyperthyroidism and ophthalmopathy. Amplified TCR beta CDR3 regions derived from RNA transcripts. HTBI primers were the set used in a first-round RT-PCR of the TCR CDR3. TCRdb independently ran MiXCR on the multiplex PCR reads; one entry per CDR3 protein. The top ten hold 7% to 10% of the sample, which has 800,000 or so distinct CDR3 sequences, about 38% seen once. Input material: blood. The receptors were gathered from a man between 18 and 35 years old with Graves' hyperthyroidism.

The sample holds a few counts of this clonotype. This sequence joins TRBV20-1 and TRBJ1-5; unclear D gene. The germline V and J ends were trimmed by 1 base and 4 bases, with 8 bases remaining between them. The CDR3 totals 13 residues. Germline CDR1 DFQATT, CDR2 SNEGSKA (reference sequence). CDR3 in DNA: TGCAGTGCTAGAGTTGAGGTAAATCAGCCCCAGCATTTT. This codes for CSARVEVNQPQHF.

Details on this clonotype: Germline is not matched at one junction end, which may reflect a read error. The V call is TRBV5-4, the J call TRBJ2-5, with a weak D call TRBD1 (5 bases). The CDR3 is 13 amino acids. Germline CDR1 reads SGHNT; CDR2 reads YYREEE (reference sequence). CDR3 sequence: CASSLGAGKTQYF. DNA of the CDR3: TGTGCCAGCAGCTTGGGGGCAGGGAAGACTCAGTACTTC. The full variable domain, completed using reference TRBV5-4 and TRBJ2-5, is ETGVTQSPTHLIKTRGQQVTLRCSSQSGHNTVSWYQQALGQGPQFIFQYYREEENGRGNFPPRFSGLQFPNYSSELNVNALELDDSALYLCASSLGAGKTQYFGPGTRLLVL.

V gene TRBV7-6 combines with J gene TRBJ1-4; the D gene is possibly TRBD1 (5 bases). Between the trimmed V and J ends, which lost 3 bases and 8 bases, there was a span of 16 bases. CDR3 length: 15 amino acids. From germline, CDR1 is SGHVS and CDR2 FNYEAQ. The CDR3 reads CASSFSWSGEEKLFF. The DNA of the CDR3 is TGTGCCAGCAGCTTCTCGTGGTCGGGGGAAGAAAAACTGTTTTTT.

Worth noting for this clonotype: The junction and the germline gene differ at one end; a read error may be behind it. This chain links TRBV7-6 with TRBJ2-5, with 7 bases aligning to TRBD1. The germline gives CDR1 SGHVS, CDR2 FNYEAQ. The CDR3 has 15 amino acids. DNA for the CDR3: TGTGCTAGCAGCCTCGAAAGAGGGGGCGCGGAGACCCAGTACTTC. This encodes CASSLERGGAETQYF.

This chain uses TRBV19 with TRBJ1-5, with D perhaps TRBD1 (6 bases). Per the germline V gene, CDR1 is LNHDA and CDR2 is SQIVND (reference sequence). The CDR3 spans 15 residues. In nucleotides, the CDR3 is TGTGCTAGAGCGTCCCTGGGGGCCAGCAATCAGCCCCAGCATTTT. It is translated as CARASLGASNQPQHF.

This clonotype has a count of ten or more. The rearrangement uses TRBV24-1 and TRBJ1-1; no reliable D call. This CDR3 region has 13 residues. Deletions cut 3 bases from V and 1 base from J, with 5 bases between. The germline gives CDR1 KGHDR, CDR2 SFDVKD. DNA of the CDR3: TGTGCCACCAGTGATGATACGAACACTGAAGCTTTCTTT. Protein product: CATSDDTNTEAFF.

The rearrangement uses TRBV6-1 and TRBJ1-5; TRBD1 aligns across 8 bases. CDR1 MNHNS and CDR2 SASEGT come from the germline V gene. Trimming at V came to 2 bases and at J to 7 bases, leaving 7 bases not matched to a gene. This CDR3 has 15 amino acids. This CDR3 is CASSEPRTGNQPQHF. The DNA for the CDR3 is TGTGCCAGCAGTGAACCCCGGACAGGGAACCAGCCCCAGCATTTT.

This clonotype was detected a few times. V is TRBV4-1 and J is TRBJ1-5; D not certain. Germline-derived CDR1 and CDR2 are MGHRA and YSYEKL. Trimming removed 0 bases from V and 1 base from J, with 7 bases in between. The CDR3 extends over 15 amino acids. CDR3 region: CASSQELGSNQPQHF. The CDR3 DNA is TGCGCCAGCAGCCAAGAGTTGGGGAGCAATCAGCCCCAGCATTTT.

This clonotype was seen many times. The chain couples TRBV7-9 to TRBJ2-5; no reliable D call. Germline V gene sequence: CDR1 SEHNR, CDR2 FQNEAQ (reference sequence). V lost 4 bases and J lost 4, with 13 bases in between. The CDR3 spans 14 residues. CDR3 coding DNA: TGTGCCAGCAGCTCCAAGGGCCGGGTAGAGACCCAGTACTTC. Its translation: CASSSKGRVETQYF.

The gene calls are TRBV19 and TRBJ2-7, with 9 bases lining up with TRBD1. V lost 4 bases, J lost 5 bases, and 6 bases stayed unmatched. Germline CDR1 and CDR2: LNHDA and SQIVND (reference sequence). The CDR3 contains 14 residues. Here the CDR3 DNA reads TGTGCCAGTAGTACGACAGGGGGGACAGACGAGCAGTACTTC. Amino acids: CASSTTGGTDEQYF.

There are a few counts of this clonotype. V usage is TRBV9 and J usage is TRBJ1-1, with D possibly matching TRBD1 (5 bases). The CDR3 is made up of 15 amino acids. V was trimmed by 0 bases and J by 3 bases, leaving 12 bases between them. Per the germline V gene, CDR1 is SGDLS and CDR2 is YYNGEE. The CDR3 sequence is CASSVVEGTHTEAFF. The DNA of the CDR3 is TGTGCCAGCAGCGTAGTAGAGGGGACCCACACTGAAGCTTTCTTT.

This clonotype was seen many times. The DNA of the CDR3 is TGTGCCAGCAGGGATTCAGGGATAGGGTTGAACACTGAAGCTTTCTTT. Its translation is CASRDSGIGLNTEAFF. The chain couples TRBV25-1 to TRBJ1-1; D is perhaps TRBD1 (5 bases). Trimming removed 6 bases at V and 0 bases at J, with 17 bases between. This CDR3 is built from 16 residues. From germline, CDR1 is MGHDK and CDR2 SYGVNS.

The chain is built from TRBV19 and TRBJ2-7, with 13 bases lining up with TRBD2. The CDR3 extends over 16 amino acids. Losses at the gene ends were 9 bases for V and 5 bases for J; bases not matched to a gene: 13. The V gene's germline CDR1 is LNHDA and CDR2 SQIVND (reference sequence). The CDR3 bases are TGTGCCAGCAGCCTCCTGACTAGCGGGGGGTTCAACGAGCAGTACTTC. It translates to CASSLLTSGGFNEQYF. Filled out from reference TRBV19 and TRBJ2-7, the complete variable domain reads DGGITQSPKYLFRKEGQNVTLSCEQNLNHDAMYWYRQDPGQGLRLIYYSQIVNDFQKGDIAEGYSVSREKKESFPLTVTSAQKNPTAFYLCASSLLTSGGFNEQYFGPGTRLTVT.

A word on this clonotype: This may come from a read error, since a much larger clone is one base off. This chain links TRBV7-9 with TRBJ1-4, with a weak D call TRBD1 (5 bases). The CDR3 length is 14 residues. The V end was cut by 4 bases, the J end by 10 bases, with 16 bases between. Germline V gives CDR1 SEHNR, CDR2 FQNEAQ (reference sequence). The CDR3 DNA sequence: TGTGCCAGCAGCTCAGGGATTAGTGATGTAAAACTGTTTTTT. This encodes CASSSGISDVKLFF.

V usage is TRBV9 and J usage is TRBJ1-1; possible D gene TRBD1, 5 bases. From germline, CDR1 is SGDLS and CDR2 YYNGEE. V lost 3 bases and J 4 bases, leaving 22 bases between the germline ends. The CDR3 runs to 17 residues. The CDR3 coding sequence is TGTGCCAGCAGCGCTATCGCCTCAATGGGGACGGTCACTGAAGCTTTCTTT. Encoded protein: CASSAIASMGTVTEAFF.

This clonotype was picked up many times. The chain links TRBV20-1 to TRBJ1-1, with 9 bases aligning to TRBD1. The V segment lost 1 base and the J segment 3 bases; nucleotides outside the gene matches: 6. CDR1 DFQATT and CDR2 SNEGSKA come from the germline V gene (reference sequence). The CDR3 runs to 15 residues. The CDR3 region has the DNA TGCAGTGCTAGAGTCCCGGGACAGGGTGACACTGAAGCTTTCTTT. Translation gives CSARVPGQGDTEAFF.

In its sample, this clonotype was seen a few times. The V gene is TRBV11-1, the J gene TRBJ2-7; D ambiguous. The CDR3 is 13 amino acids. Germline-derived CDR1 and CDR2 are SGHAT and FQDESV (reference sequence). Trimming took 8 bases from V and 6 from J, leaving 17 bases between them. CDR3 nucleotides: TGTGCCAGCTCACCAACACAGCCATCCGAGCAGTACTTC. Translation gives CASSPTQPSEQYF.

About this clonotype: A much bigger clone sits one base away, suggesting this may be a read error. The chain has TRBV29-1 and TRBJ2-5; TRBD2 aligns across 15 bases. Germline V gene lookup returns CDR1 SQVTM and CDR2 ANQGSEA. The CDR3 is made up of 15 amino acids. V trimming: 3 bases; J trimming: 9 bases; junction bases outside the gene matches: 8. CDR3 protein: CSVEWWTSGREAQYF. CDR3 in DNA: TGCAGCGTTGAGTGGTGGACTAGCGGGAGGGAGGCCCAGTACTTC.

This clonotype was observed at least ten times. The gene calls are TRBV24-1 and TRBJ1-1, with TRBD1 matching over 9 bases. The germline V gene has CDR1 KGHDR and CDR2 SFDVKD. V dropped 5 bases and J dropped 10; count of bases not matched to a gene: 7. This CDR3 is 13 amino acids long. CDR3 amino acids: CATSAPGTGTAFF. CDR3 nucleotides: TGTGCCACCAGTGCTCCCGGGACAGGGACAGCTTTCTTT.

The CDR3 DNA follows: TGTGCCACCAGCGGACAGGGGTTTGGGGCCAACGTCCTGACTTTC. Protein sequence: CATSGQGFGANVLTF. This sequence joins TRBV15 and TRBJ2-6, with 9 positions matching TRBD1. This CDR3 contains 15 residues. Germline-derived CDR1 and CDR2 are LNHNV and YYDKDF (reference sequence). J was trimmed by 3 bases and V by 5 bases; bases with no gene match: 2.

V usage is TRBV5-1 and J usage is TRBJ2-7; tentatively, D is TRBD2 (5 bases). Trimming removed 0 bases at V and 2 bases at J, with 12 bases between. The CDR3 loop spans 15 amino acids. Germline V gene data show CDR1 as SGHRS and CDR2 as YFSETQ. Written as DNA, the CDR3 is TGCGCCAGCAGCTTGGCCAGGACTGAGCCCTACGAGCAGTACTTC. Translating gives CASSLARTEPYEQYF.

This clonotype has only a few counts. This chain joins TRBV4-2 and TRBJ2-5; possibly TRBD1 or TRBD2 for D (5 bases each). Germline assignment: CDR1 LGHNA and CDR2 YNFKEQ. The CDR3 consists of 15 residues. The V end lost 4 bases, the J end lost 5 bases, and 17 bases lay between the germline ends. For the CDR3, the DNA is TGTGCCAGCAGCCCCTCTGCAGGGTGGGAGGAGACCCAGTACTTC. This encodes CASSPSAGWEETQYF.